A single sample gave rise to the 16 T cell receptor beta chains below, sequenced in a study of cytomegalovirus exposure and HLA in healthy donors. PCR used 60 Vbeta primers and 13 Jbeta primers. Sequenced by immunoSEQ multiplex PCR; TCRdb stores in-frame clones only, minus some. The repertoire includes about 170,000 clones, approximately 81% of them detected once, and 1% sits in the top ten. The sequenced sample consisted of PBMCs. Every receptor here comes from a boy younger than 10 in good health and CMV-seronegative.

In regard to this clone: At one end the junction does not follow the germline gene, possibly because of a read error. This rearrangement joins TRBV7-9 to TRBJ2-2; TRBD1 aligns across 7 bases. This CDR3 is 14 amino acids long. Germline V gives CDR1 SEHNR, CDR2 FQNEAQ (reference sequence). The CDR3: CSSSTRTGTGELFF. CDR3 sequence (DNA): TGTTCCAGCAGCACCCGGACAGGCACCGGGGAGCTGTTTTTT.

J is TRBJ1-2 and V is TRBV10-3; the D gene is possibly TRBD1 (6 bases). The V end lost 4 bases, the J end lost 1 base, and 10 bases lay between the germline ends. The germline V gene encodes CDR1 ENHRY and CDR2 SYGVKD. The CDR3 runs 14 residues. The CDR3 reads CAISAAGDNYGYTF. In nucleotides, the CDR3 is TGTGCCATCAGTGCGGCAGGGGATAACTATGGCTACACCTTC.

This clone was seen a single time. V usage is TRBV5-5 and J usage is TRBJ1-3; D gene unclear. The length of the CDR3 is 13 residues. Trimming stripped 2 bases from V and 0 bases from J, with 3 bases between. Germline values: CDR1 SGHKS, CDR2 YYEKEE (reference sequence). CDR3 nucleotide sequence: TGTGCCAGCAGCTTTAACTCTGGAAACACCATATATTTT. This gives the protein CASSFNSGNTIYF.

The V gene is TRBV6-5, the J gene TRBJ1-2, with D possibly matching TRBD1 (6 bases). The V gene's germline CDR1 is MNHEY and CDR2 SVGAGI. The CDR3 has 15 amino acids. Trimming shortened V by 2 bases and J by 7 bases, and 17 bases separated the two germline ends. The CDR3 DNA sequence: TGTGCCAGCAGTTACGGGCAGGGGTTCCGTCGTGGCTACACCTTC. This encodes CASSYGQGFRRGYTF.

The chain couples TRBV5-4 to TRBJ1-5; D is ambiguous. V lost 0 bases, J lost 7 bases, and 8 bases lay in between. CDR1 and CDR2 (germline): SGHNT, YYREEE (reference sequence). This CDR3 contains 13 residues. The CDR3 DNA sequence: TGTGCCAGCAGCTTGGAAGGGAGACAGCCCCAGCATTTT. As protein: CASSLEGRQPQHF.

V usage is TRBV15 and J usage is TRBJ2-3; D is uncertain. This CDR3 spans 14 amino acids. The germline V and J ends were trimmed by 1 base and 5 bases, with 10 bases remaining between them. CDR1 is LNHNV, CDR2 YYDKDF, per germline (reference sequence). The CDR3, as DNA: TGTGCCACCAGCAGAGTCCTCGTCGGAGATACGCAGTATTTT. It yields the protein CATSRVLVGDTQYF. The full variable domain, its missing parts supplied by reference TRBV15 and TRBJ2-3, is DAMVIQNPRYQVTQFGKPVTLSCSQTLNHNVMYWYQQKSSQAPKLLFHYYDKDFNNEADTPDNFQSRRPNTSFCFLDIRSPGLGDTAMYLCATSRVLVGDTQYFGPGTRLTVL.

The CDR3: CASSYSIYYGYTF. The DNA for the CDR3 is TGTGCCAGCAGTTATAGTATCTACTATGGCTACACCTTC. V usage is TRBV6-1 and J usage is TRBJ1-2; D remains ambiguous. Deletions cut 5 bases from V and 3 bases from J, with 10 bases between. Germline CDR1 is MNHNS and CDR2 is SASEGT. This CDR3 comprises 13 residues.

The chain recombines TRBV18 with TRBJ1-5; TRBD1 agrees at 7 bases. With V trimmed by 4 bases and J by 2 bases, 5 bases remained unmatched. This CDR3 is 15 amino acids long. Germline CDR1 is KGHSH and CDR2 is LQKENI. Here the CDR3 reads CASSRGRGGNQPQHF. CDR3 coding DNA: TGTGCCAGCTCACGTGGCAGGGGGGGCAATCAGCCCCAGCATTTT. Full variable domain (missing parts from reference TRBV18 and TRBJ1-5): NAGVMQNPRHLVRRRGQEARLRCSPMKGHSHVYWYRQLPEEGLKFMVYLQKENIIDESGMPKERFSAEFPKEGPSILRIQQVVRGDSAAYFCASSRGRGGNQPQHFGDGTRLSIL.

The J gene is TRBJ1-2, the V gene TRBV9, with unresolved D. Per the germline V gene, CDR1 is SGDLS and CDR2 is YYNGEE. V shed 0 bases and J shed 1 base, with 7 bases lying between them. The CDR3 runs 14 residues. The CDR3 DNA reads TGTGCCAGCAGCGTAGGGGCAATTAACTATGGCTACACCTTC. It yields the protein CASSVGAINYGYTF.

This rearrangement joins TRBV6-5 to TRBJ1-2; 7 bases map to TRBD1. The CDR3 covers 14 residues. The trim removed 6 bases at V and 5 bases at J, leaving 9 bases unmatched. Germline CDR1 and CDR2: MNHEY and SVGAGI. CDR3 sequence: CASSTRTGTYGYTF. Written as DNA, the CDR3 is TGTGCCAGCAGCACCCGGACAGGAACTTATGGCTACACCTTC.

The chain couples TRBV6-6 to TRBJ1-1; D remains ambiguous. Germline V CDR1 and CDR2: MNHNY, SVGAGI (reference sequence). Trimming took off 2 bases at V and 2 bases at J, with 12 bases between the two ends. The CDR3 runs 15 residues. The CDR3 DNA reads as TGTGCCAGCAGTTACGTGGGCAGCTACAACACTGAAGCTTTCTTT. Its translation: CASSYVGSYNTEAFF.

J is TRBJ1-2 and V is TRBV6-5; tentatively, D is TRBD1 (5 bases). The CDR3 has 16 amino acids. The germline CDR1 and CDR2 sequences are MNHEY and SVGAGI. The ends were cut back, 4 bases at V and 7 bases at J, with 22 bases in the middle. This chain's CDR3 is CASSSSAQVDRGGYTF. CDR3 sequence (DNA): TGTGCCAGCAGTTCCTCGGCACAGGTCGACCGAGGTGGCTACACCTTC.

The rearrangement joins TRBV5-1 to TRBJ1-4; tentatively, D is TRBD1 (5 bases). This CDR3 has 13 residues. Trimming cost V 5 bases and J 8 bases, with 13 bases left between them. The germline gives CDR1 SGHRS, CDR2 YFSETQ. This chain's CDR3 is CASRSQGGEKLFF. Here the CDR3 DNA reads TGCGCCAGCAGGTCGCAGGGCGGCGAAAAACTGTTTTTT. The variable domain in full, completed from reference TRBV5-1 and TRBJ1-4, reads KAGVTQTPRYLIKTRGQQVTLSCSPISGHRSVSWYQQTPGQGLQFLFEYFSETQRNKGNFPGRFSGRQFSNSRSEMNVSTLELGDSALYLCASRSQGGEKLFFGSGTQLSVL.

In the case of this clone: This sample also contains other DNA sequences that code for the same CDR3. V and J are TRBV20-1 and TRBJ2-7; D is possibly TRBD2 (5 bases). This CDR3 spans 11 amino acids. Trimming removed 3 bases at V and 3 bases at J, with 6 bases between. The germline gives CDR1 DFQATT, CDR2 SNEGSKA (reference sequence). CDR3 in DNA: TGCAGTGCTAGGAGGGACTACGAGCAGTACGTC. Its translation: CSARRDYEQYV.

The rearrangement uses TRBV5-4 and TRBJ2-7; TRBD1 aligns across 7 bases. Germline loops: CDR1 SGHNT, CDR2 YYREEE (reference sequence). J gave up 3 bases and V 1 base, and 1 base lay outside the gene matches. The CDR3 totals 13 residues. The CDR3 here is CASSLQGVYEQYF. As DNA, the CDR3 is TGTGCCAGCAGCTTGCAGGGGGTCTACGAGCAGTACTTC.

This clone was seen only a few times. One end of the junction does not line up with germline, which may come from a read error. The chain employs TRBV9 and TRBJ2-1; a possible D gene is TRBD1 (11 bases). CDR3 size: 20 residues. The V gene's germline CDR1 is SGDLS and CDR2 YYNGEE. The CDR3 bases are TGTACCAGCAGCTTAGGACAGGGGGCGACAGCGGGAGGGCACCTCGATGAGCAGTTCTTC. Protein: CTSSLGQGATAGGHLDEQFF.